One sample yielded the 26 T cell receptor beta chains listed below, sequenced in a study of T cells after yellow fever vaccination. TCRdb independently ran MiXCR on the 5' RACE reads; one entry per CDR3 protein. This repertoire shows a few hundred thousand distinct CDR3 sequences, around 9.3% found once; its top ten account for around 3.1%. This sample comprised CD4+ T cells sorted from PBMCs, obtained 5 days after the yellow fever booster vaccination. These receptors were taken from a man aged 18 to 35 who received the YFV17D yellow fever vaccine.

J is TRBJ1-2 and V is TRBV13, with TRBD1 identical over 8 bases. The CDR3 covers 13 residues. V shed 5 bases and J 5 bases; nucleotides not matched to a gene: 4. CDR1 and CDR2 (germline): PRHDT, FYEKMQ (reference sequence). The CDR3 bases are TGTGCCAGCAGCCACAGGGGGAGGTATGGCTACACCTTC. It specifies CASSHRGRYGYTF. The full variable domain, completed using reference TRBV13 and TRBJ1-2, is AAGVIQSPRHLIKEKRETATLKCYPIPRHDTVYWYQQGPGQDPQFLISFYEKMQSDKGSIPDRFSAQQFSDYHSELNMSSLELGDSALYFCASSHRGRYGYTFGSGTRLTVV.

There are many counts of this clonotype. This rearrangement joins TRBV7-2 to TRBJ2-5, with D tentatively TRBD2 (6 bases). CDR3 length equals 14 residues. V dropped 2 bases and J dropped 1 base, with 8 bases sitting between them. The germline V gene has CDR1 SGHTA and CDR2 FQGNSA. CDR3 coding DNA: TGTGCCAGCAGCTTATCGCGGGGCCAAGAGACCCAGTACTTC. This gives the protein CASSLSRGQETQYF. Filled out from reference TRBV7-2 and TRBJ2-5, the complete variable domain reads GAGVSQSPSNKVTEKGKDVELRCDPISGHTALYWYRQSLGQGLEFLIYFQGNSAPDKSGLPSDRFSAERTGGSVSTLTIQRTQQEDSAVYLCASSLSRGQETQYFGPGTRLLVL.

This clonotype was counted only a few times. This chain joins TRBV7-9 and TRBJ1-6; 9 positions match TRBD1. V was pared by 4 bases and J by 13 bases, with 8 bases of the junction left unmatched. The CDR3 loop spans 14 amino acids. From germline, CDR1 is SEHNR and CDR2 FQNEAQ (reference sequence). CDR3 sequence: CASSYGTGFIPLHF. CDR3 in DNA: TGTGCCAGCAGCTACGGGACAGGGTTTATCCCCCTCCACTTT. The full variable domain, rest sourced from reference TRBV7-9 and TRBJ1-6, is DTGVSQNPRHKITKRGQNVTFRCDPISEHNRLYWYRQTLGQGPEFLTYFQNEAQLEKSRLLSDRFSAERPKGSFSTLEIQRTEQGDSAMYLCASSYGTGFIPLHFGNGTRLTVT.

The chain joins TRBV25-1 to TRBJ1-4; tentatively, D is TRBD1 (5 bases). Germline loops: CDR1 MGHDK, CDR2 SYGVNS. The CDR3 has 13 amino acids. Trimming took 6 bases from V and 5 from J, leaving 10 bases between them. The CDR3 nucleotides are TGTGCCAGCAGCCCGACAGAGAATGAAAAACTGTTTTTT. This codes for CASSPTENEKLFF.

In nucleotides, the CDR3 is TGTGCCAGTATTGAGTCAGGGGGCAATGAGCAGTTCTTC. Translation: CASIESGGNEQFF. The chain couples TRBV19 to TRBJ2-1, with 7 bases aligning to TRBD1. The V segment lost 7 bases and the J segment 6 bases; nucleotides outside the gene matches: 6. Per the germline V gene, CDR1 is LNHDA and CDR2 is SQIVND (reference sequence). The CDR3 consists of 13 residues.

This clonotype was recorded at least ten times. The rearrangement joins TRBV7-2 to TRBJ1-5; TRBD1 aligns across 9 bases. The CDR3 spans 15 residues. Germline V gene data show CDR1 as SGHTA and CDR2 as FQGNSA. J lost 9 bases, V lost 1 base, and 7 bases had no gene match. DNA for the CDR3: TGTGCCAGCAGCTTAGAAGGGACAGGGCGTCGGCCCCAGCATTTT. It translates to CASSLEGTGRRPQHF.

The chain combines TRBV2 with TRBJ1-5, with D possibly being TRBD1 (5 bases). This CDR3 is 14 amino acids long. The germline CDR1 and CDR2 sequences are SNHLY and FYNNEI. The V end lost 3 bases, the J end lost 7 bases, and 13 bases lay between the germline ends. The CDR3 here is CASSEGRDGQPQHF. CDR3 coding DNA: TGTGCCAGCAGTGAGGGCAGGGACGGACAGCCCCAGCATTTT. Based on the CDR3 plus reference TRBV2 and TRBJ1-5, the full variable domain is EPEVTQTPSHQVTQMGQEVILRCVPISNHLYFYWYRQILGQKVEFLVSFYNNEISEKSEIFDDQFSVERPDGSNFTLKIRSTKLEDSAMYFCASSEGRDGQPQHFGDGTRLSIL.

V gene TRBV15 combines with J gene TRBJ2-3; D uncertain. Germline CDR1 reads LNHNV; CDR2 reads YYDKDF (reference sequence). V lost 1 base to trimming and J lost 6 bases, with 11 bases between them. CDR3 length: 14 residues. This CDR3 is CATSRVLSGDTQYF. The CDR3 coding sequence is TGTGCCACCAGCAGAGTCCTGTCCGGGGATACGCAGTATTTT.

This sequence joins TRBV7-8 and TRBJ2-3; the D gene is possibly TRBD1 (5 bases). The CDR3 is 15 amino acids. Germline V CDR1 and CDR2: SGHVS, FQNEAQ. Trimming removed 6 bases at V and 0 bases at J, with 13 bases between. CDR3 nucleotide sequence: TGTGCCAGCAGACTGCAGGGAAAAAGCACAGATACGCAGTATTTT. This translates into CASRLQGKSTDTQYF.

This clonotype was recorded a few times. The CDR3: CASSRGGQPQHF. In DNA, the CDR3 is TGTGCCAGCAGCCGCGGGGGGCAGCCCCAGCATTTT. The V gene is TRBV7-9, the J gene TRBJ1-5, with TRBD1 as a possible D gene (5 bases). Germline-derived CDR1 and CDR2 are SEHNR and FQNEAQ (reference sequence). This CDR3 comprises 12 residues. Between the trimmed V and J ends, which lost 5 bases and 7 bases, there was a span of 9 bases. Variable domain in full (rest from reference TRBV7-9 and TRBJ1-5): DTGVSQNPRHKITKRGQNVTFRCDPISEHNRLYWYRQTLGQGPEFLTYFQNEAQLEKSRLLSDRFSAERPKGSFSTLEIQRTEQGDSAMYLCASSRGGQPQHFGDGTRLSIL.

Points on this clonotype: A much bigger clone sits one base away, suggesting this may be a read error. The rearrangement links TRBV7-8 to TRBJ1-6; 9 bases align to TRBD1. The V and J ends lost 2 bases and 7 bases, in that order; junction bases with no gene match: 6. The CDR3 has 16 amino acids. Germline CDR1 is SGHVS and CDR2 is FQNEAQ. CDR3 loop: CASSLLGQGDNSPLHF. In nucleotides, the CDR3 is TGTGCCAGCAGCTTACTGGGACAGGGCGACAATTCACCCCTCCACTTT.

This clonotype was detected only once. In DNA form, the CDR3 reads TGTGCCAGCAGCTACACAGTCCTTCAGCCCCAGCATTTT. Its translation is CASSYTVLQPQHF. The chain joins TRBV6-2 or TRBV6-3 to TRBJ1-5; D ambiguous. CDR3 length equals 13 residues. V was shortened by 6 bases and J by 6 bases, with 12 bases between the two germline ends. Germline assignment: CDR1 MNHEY and CDR2 SVGEGT.

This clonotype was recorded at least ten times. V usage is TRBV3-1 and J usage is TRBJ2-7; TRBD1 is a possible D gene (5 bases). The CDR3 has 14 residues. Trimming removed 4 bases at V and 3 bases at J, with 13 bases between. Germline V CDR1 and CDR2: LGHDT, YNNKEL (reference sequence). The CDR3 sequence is CASSRGSPGYEQYF. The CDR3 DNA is TGTGCCAGCAGCCGGGGCAGTCCTGGCTACGAGCAGTACTTC.

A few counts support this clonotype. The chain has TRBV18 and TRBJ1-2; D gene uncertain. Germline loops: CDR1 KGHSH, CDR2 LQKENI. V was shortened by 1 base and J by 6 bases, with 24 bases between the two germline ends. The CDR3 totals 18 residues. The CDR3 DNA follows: TGTGCCAGCTCACCACTGGCCGTTACCCCCGAAAGTGGGGATGGCTACACCTTC. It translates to CASSPLAVTPESGDGYTF.

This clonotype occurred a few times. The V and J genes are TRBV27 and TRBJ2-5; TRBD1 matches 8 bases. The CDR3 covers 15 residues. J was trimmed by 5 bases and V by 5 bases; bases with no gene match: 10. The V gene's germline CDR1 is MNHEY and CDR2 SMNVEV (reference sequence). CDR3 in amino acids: CASSTQGQGFETQYF. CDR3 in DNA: TGTGCCAGCAGTACTCAAGGACAGGGTTTCGAGACCCAGTACTTC.

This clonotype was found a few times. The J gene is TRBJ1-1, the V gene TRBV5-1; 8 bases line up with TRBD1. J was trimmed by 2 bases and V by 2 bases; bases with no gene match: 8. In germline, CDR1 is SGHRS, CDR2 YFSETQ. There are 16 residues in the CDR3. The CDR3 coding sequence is TGCGCCAGCAGCTTCGCAGGGGGCGCGGGAAACACTGAAGCTTTCTTT. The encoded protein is CASSFAGGAGNTEAFF. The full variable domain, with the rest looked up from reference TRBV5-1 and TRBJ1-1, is KAGVTQTPRYLIKTRGQQVTLSCSPISGHRSVSWYQQTPGQGLQFLFEYFSETQRNKGNFPGRFSGRQFSNSRSEMNVSTLELGDSALYLCASSFAGGAGNTEAFFGQGTRLTVV.

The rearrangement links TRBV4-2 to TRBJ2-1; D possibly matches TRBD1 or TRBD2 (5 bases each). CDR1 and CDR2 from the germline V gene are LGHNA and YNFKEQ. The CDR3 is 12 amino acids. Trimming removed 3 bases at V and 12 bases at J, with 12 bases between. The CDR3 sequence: CASSQGPGVQFF. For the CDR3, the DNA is TGTGCCAGCAGCCAGGGGCCCGGGGTGCAGTTCTTC.

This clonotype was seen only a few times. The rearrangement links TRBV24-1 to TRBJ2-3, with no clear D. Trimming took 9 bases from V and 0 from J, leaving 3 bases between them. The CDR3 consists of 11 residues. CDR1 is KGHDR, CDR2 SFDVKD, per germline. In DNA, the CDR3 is TGTGCCACCGCTAGCACAGATACGCAGTATTTT. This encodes CATASTDTQYF.

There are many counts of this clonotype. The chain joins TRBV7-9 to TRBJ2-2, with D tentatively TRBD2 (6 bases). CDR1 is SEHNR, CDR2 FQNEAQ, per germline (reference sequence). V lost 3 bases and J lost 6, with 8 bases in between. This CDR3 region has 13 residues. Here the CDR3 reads CASSFWEAGELFF. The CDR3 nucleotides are TGTGCCAGCAGCTTCTGGGAGGCCGGGGAGCTGTTTTTT.

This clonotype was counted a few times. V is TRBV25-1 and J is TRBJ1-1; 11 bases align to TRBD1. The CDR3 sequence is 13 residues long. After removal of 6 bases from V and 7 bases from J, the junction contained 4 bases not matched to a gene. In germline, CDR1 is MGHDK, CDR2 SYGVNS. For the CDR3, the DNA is TGTGCCAGCAGGGACAGGGGGCGAAATGAAGCTTTCTTT. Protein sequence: CASRDRGRNEAFF.

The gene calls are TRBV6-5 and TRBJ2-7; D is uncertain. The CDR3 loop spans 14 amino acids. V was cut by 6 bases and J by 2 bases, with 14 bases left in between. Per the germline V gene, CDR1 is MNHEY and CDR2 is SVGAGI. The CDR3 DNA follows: TGTGCCAGCAGCAGAGCAGGCGCGACCTACGAGCAGTACGTC. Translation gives CASSRAGATYEQYV.

CDR3 coding DNA: TGTGCCAGCAGCCAAGCCAACGGGAAGGTTGGCTACACCTTC. Encoded protein: CASSQANGKVGYTF. The rearrangement joins TRBV3-1 to TRBJ1-2; D uncertain. There are 14 residues in the CDR3. Trimming removed 1 base from V and 7 bases from J, with 13 bases in between. CDR1 and CDR2 from the germline V gene are LGHDT and YNNKEL (reference sequence).

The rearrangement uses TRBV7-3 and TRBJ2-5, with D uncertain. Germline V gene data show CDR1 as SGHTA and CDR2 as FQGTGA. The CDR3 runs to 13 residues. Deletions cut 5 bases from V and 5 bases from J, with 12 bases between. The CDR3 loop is CASSRNSGETQYF. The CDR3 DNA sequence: TGTGCCAGCAGCCGAAATTCTGGGGAGACCCAGTACTTC.

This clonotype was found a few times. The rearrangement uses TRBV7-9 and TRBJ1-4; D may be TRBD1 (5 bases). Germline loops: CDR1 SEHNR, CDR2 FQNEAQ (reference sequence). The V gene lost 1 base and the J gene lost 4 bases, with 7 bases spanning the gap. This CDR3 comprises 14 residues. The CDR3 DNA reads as TGTGCCAGCAGCTTAGGACAGTTTAATGAAAAACTGTTTTTT. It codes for CASSLGQFNEKLFF.

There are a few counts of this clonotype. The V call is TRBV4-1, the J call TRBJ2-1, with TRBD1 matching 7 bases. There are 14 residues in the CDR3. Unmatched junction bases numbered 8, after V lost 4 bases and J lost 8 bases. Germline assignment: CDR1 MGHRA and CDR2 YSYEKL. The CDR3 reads CASSRQGVGDEQFF. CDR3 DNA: TGCGCCAGCAGCCGACAGGGCGTCGGCGATGAGCAGTTCTTC.

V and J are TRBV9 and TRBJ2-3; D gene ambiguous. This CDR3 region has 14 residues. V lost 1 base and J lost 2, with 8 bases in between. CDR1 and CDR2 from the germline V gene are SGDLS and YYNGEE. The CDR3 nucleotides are TGTGCCAGCAGCGTATTGAGCTACACAGATACGCAGTATTTT. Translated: CASSVLSYTDTQYF.